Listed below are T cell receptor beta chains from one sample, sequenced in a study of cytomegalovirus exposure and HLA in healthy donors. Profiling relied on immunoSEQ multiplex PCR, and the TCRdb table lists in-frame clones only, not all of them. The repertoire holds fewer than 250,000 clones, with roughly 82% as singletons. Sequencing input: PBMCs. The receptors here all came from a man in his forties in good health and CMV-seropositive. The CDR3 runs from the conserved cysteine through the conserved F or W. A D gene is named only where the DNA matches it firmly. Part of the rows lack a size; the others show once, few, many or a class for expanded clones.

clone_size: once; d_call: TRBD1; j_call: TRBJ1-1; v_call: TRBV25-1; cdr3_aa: CASRDRGPTEAFF; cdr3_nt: TGTGCCAGCAGGGATAGGGGGCCAACTGAAGCTTTCTTT
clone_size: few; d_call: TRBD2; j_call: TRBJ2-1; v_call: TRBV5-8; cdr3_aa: CASLRGRASYNEQFF; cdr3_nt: TGTGCCAGCCTCCGCGGGAGGGCCTCCTACAATGAGCAGTTCTTC
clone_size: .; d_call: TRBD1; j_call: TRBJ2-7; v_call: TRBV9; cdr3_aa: CASSVAGQEFYEQYF; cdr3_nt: TGTGCCAGCAGCGTAGCTGGACAGGAGTTCTACGAGCAGTACTTC
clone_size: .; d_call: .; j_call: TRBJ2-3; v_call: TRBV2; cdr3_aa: CASNRDTDTQYF; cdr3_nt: TGTGCCAGCAACCGAGACACTGATACGCAGTATTTT
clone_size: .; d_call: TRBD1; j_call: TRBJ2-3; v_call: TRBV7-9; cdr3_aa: CASSSNRDRVKDTQYF; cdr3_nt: TGTGCCAGCAGCTCCAACCGGGACAGGGTTAAAGATACGCAGTATTTT
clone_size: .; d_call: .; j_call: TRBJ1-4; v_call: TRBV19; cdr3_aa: CASSRQLSTNEKLFF; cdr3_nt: TGTGCCAGTAGTAGACAGTTATCAACTAATGAAAAACTGTTTTTT
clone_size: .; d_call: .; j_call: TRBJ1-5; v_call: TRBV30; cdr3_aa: CAWSPTVNQPQHF; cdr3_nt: TGTGCCTGGAGTCCGACAGTTAATCAGCCCCAGCATTTT
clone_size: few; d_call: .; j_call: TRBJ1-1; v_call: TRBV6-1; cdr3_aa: CASSEQKNTEAFF; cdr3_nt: TGTGCCAGCAGTGAACAAAAGAACACTGAAGCTTTCTTT
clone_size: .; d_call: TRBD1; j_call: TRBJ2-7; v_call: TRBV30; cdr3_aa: CAWSRTGGKYEQYF; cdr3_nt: TGTGCCTGGAGTAGGACAGGGGGCAAGTACGAGCAGTACTTC
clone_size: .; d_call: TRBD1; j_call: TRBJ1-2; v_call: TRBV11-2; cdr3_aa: CASSSGDRPYGYTF; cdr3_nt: TGTGCCAGCAGCTCCGGGGACAGGCCCTATGGCTACACCTTC
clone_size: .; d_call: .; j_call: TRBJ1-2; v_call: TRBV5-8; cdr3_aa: CASSLFPRGDTNYGYTF; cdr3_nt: TGTGCCAGCAGCTTGTTTCCCAGGGGCGATACTAACTATGGCTACACCTTC
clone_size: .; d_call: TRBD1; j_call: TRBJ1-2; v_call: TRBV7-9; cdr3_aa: CASSPTTGGANYGYTF; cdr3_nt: TGTGCCAGCAGCCCCACGACAGGGGGCGCTAACTATGGCTACACCTTC
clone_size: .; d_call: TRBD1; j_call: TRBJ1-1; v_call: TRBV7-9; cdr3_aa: CASSSRQGAGTEAFF; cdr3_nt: TGTGCCAGCAGCTCCCGACAGGGGGCGGGCACTGAAGCTTTCTTT
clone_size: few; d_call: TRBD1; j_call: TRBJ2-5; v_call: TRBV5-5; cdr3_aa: CASSFTGGSETQYF; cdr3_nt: TGTGCCAGCAGCTTCACAGGGGGCTCTGAGACCCAGTACTTC
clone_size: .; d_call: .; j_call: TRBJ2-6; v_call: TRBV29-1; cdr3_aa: CSAPVIGSGANVLTF; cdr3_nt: TGCAGCGCCCCTGTTATCGGCTCTGGGGCCAACGTCCTGACTTTC
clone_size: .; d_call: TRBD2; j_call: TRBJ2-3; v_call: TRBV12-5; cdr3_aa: CASGTGTSGLDTQYF; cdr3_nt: TGTGCTAGTGGCACCGGGACTAGCGGCTTGGATACGCAGTATTTT
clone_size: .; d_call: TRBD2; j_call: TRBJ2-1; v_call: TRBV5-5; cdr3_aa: CASSTSGTNYNEQFF; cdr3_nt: TGTGCCAGCAGTACTAGCGGGACGAACTACAATGAGCAGTTCTTC
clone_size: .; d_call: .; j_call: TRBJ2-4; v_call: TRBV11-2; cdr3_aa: CASSLAGVRNIQYF; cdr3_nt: TGTGCCAGCAGCTTAGCGGGGGTGCGGAACATTCAGTACTTC
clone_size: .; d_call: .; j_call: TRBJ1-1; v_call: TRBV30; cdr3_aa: CASPRGSNTEAFF; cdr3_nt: TGTGCCTCTCCCAGAGGTTCGAACACTGAAGCTTTCTTT
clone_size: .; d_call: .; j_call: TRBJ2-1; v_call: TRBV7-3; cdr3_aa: CASSFRGTQLNEQFF; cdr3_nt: TGTGCCAGCAGTTTCCGCGGGACGCAACTCAATGAGCAGTTCTTC
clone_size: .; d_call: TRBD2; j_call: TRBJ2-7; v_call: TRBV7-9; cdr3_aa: CASSSGLAYYEQYF; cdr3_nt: TGTGCCAGCAGCTCGGGACTAGCTTACTACGAGCAGTACTTC
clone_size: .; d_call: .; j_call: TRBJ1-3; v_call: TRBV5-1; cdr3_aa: CASSLLPDGDSGNTIYF; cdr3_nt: TGCGCCAGCAGCTTGTTACCCGACGGAGATTCTGGAAACACCATATATTTT
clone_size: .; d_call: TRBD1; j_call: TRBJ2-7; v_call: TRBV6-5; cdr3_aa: CASSYGGTGGYEQYF; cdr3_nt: TGTGCCAGCAGTTACGGGGGGACAGGGGGCTACGAGCAGTACTTC
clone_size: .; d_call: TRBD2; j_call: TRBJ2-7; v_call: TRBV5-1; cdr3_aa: CASSPVAGGPGEQYF; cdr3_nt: TGCGCCAGCAGCCCAGTAGCGGGAGGGCCGGGCGAGCAGTACTTC
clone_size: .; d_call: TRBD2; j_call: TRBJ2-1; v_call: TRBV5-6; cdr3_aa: CASSFASGRNEQFF; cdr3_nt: TGTGCCAGCAGCTTCGCTAGCGGGAGAAATGAGCAGTTCTTC
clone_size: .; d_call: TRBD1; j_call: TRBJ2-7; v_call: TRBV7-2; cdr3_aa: CASSPMDRVYEQYF; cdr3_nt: TGTGCCAGCAGCCCTATGGACAGGGTCTACGAGCAGTACTTC
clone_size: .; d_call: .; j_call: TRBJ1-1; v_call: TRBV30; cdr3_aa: CAWSVAGNTEAFF; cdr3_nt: TGTGCCTGGAGTGTAGCGGGGAACACTGAAGCTTTCTTT
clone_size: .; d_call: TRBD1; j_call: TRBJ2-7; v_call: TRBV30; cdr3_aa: CAWGLTGTGAYEQYF; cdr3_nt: TGTGCCTGGGGACTAACCGGGACAGGGGCCTACGAGCAGTACTTC
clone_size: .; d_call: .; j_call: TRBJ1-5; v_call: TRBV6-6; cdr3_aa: CASRDGDGVQPQHF; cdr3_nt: TGTGCCAGCAGAGACGGGGATGGTGTTCAGCCCCAGCATTTT
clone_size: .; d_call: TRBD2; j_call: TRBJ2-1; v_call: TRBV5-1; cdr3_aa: CASSPGTSGSEQFF; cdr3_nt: TGCGCCAGCAGCCCCGGGACTAGCGGGAGTGAGCAGTTCTTC
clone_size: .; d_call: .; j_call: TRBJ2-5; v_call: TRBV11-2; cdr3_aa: CASSLAAGIGETQYF; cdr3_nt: TGTGCCAGCAGCTTAGCGGCGGGAATAGGGGAGACCCAGTACTTC
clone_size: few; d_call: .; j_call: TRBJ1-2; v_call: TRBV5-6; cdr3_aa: CASSPVGIGRRGYTF; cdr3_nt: TGTGCCAGCAGCCCCGTCGGTATAGGGAGACGGGGCTACACCTTC
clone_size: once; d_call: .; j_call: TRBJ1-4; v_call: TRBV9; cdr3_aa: CASSVEGHQGEKLFF; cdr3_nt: TGTGCCAGCAGCGTAGAGGGACACCAAGGGGAAAAACTGTTTTTT
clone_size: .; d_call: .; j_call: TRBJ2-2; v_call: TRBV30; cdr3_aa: CACSGYTGELFF; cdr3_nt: TGTGCCTGCAGCGGTTACACCGGGGAGCTGTTTTTT
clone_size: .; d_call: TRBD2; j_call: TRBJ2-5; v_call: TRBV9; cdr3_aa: CASSPGLEETQYF; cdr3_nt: TGTGCCAGCAGCCCTGGACTAGAAGAGACCCAGTACTTC
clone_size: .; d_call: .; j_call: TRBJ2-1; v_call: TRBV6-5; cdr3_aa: CASSYSGGRPNEQFF; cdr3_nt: TGTGCCAGCAGTTACTCGGGGGGACGGCCCAATGAGCAGTTCTTC
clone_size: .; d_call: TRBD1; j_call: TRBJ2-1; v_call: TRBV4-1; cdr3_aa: CASSQDPPGQGYNEQFF; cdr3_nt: TGCGCCAGCAGCCAAGATCCACCGGGACAGGGGTACAATGAGCAGTTCTTC
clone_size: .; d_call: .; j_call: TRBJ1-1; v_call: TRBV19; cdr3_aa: CATRTGPEAFF; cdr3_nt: TGTGCCACTCGGACTGGCCCTGAAGCTTTCTTT
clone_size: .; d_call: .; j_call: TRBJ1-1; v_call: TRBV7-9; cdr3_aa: CASSSKDRQDEAFF; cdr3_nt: TGTGCCAGCAGCTCAAAAGACAGGCAAGACGAAGCTTTCTTT
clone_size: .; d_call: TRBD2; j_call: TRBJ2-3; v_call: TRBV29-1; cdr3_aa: CSASGRTTDTQYF; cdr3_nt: TGCAGCGCAAGCGGGAGGACCACAGATACGCAGTATTTT
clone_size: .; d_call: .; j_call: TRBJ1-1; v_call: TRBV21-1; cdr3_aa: CASRLGYQEGLTEAFF; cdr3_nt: TGTGCCAGCAGGCTCGGCTATCAGGAGGGTTTAACTGAAGCTTTCTTT
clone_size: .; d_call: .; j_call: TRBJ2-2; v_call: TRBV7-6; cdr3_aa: CASSPSGTHTGELFF; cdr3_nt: TGTGCCAGCAGCCCCTCCGGGACTCACACCGGGGAGCTGTTTTTT
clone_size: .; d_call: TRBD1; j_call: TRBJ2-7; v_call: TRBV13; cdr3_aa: CASSRQGREQYF; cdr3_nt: TGTGCCAGCAGCCGACAGGGAAGGGAGCAGTACTTC
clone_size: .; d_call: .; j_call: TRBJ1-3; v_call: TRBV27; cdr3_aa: CASSLKGFGNTIYF; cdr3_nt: TGTGCCAGCAGTTTAAAGGGGTTTGGAAACACCATATATTTT
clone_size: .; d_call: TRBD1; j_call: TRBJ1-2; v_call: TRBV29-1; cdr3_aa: CSVGGTGANYGYTF; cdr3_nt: TGCAGCGTAGGGGGGACAGGAGCTAACTATGGCTACACCTTC
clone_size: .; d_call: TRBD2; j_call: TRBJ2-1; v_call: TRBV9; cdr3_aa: CASSVWVGSGRYGDEQFF; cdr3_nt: TGTGCCAGCAGCGTGTGGGTTGGTAGCGGGAGGTACGGAGATGAGCAGTTCTTC
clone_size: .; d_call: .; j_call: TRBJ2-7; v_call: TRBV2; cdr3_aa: CASSSQAGPYEQYF; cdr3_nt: TGTGCCAGCAGCTCGCAGGCTGGCCCCTACGAGCAGTACTTC
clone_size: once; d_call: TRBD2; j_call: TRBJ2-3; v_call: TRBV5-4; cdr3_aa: CASSLLLAGGPTDTQYF; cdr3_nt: TGTGCCAGCAGCTTGTTACTAGCGGGAGGTCCCACAGATACGCAGTATTTT
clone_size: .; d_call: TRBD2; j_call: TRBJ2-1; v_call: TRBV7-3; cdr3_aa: CASSLEGTSGVNEQFF; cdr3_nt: TGTGCCAGCAGCTTAGAGGGGACTAGCGGAGTCAATGAGCAGTTCTTC
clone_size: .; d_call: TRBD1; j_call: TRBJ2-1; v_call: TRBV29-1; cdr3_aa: CSGTGEDYGEQFF; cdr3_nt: TGCAGCGGGACAGGGGAGGATTATGGTGAGCAGTTCTTC
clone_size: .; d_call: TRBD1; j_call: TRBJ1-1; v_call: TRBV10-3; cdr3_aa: CAIRPHEHRGAEAFF; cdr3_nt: TGTGCCATCAGGCCACATGAGCACAGGGGCGCTGAAGCTTTCTTT
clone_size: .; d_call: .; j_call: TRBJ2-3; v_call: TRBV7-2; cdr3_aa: CASSLSSSFVGDTQYF; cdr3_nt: TGTGCCAGCAGCTTAAGCTCTAGTTTTGTCGGGGATACGCAGTATTTT
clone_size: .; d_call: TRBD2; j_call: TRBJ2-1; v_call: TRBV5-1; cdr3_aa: CASRFTSGSRRDEQFF; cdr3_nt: TGCGCCAGCAGATTTACTAGCGGGTCCCGAAGGGATGAGCAGTTCTTC